This T cell receptor (beta chain) emerged from a study of tumor-infiltrating lymphocytes in localized non-small cell lung cancer. Generated by immunoSEQ multiplex PCR, the TCRdb table keeps only in-frame clones and is missing some. The sample carries about 24,000 clones, roughly two thirds recorded once. This clone was detected once. Germline V CDR1 and CDR2: SGHKS, YYEKEE (reference sequence). V gave up 3 bases and J gave up 6 bases; unmatched junction bases: 5. The CDR3 runs 13 residues. The chain carries TRBV5-5 and TRBJ1-2, with 7 nucleotides matching TRBD1. The clonotype was recovered from a human donor with non-small cell lung cancer. The sample taken for sequencing was lung tumor tissue. CDR3 nucleotides: TGTGCCAGCAGCTCTGACAGGGAACATGGCTACACCTTC. This sequence encodes CASSSDREHGYTF.